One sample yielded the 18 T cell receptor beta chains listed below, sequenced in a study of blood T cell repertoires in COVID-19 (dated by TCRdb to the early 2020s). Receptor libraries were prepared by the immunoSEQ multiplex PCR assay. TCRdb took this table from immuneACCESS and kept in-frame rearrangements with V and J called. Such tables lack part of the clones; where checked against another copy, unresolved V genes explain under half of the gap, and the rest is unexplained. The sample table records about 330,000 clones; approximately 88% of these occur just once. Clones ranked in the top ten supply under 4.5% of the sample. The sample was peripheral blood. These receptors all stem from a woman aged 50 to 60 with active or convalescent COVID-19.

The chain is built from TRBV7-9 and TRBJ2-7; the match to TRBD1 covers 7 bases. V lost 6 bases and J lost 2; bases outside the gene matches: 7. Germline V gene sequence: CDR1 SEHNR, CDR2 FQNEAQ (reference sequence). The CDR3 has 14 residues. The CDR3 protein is CASSIGTEAYEQYF. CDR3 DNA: TGTGCCAGCAGTATTGGGACAGAGGCCTACGAGCAGTACTTC.

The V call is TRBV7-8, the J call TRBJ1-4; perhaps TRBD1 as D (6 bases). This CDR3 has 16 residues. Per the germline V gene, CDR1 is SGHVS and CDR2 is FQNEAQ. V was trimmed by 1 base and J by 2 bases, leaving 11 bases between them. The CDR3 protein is CASSLEQGLTNEKLFF. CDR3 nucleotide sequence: TGTGCCAGCAGCTTAGAACAGGGCCTCACTAATGAAAAACTGTTTTTT.

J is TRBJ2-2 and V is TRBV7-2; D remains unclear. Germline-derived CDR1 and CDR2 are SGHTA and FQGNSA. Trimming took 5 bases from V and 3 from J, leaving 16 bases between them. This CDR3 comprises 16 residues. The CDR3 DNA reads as TGTGCCAGCAGCCTTCGCCGACTCTCCCACACCGGGGAGCTGTTTTTT. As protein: CASSLRRLSHTGELFF.

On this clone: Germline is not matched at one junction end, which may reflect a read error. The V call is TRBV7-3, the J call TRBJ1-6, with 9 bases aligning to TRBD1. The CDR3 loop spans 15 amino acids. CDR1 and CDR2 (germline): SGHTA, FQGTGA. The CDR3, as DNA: TGTGCCAGCAGCCTAACAGGGGGCGGTAATTCACCCCTCCACTTT. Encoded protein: CASSLTGGGNSPLHF.

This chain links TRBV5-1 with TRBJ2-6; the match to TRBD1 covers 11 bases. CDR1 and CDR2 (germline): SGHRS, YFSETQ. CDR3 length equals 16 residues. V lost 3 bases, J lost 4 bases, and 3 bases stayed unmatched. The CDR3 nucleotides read TGCGCCAGCAGCTCCGGACAGGGGGCAGGGGCCAACGTCCTGACTTTC. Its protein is CASSSGQGAGANVLTF.

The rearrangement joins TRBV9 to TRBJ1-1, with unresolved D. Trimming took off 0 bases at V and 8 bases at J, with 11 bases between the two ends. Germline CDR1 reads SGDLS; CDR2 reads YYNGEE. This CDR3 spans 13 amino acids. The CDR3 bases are TGTGCCAGCAGCGTAGCTGAGGGCAGCGAAGCTTTCTTT. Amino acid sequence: CASSVAEGSEAFF.

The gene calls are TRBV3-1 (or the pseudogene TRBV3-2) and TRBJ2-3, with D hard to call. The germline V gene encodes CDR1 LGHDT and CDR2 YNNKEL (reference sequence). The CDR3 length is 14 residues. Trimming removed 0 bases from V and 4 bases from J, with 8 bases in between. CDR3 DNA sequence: TGTGCCAGCAGCCAAGAAGCCTCGGCAGATACGCAGTATTTT. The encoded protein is CASSQEASADTQYF.

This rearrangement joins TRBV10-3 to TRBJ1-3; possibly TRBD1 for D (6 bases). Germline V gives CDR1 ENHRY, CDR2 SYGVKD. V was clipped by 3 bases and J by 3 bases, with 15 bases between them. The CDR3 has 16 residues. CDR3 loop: CAISDYGGAHGNTIYF. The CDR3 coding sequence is TGTGCCATCAGTGACTACGGGGGGGCGCATGGAAACACCATATATTTT.

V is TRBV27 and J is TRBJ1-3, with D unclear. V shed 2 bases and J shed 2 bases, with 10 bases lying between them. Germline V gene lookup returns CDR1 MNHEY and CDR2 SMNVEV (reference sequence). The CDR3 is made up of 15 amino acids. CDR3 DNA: TGTGCCAGCAGTTTAGGGTCCGGGGCTGGAAACACCATATATTTT. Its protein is CASSLGSGAGNTIYF.

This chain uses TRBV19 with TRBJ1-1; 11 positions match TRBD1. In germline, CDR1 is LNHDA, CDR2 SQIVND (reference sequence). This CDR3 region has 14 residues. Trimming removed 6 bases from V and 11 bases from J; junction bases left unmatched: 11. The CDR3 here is CASRSGQGAERAFF. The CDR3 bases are TGTGCCAGTAGATCCGGACAGGGGGCTGAGCGGGCTTTCTTT.

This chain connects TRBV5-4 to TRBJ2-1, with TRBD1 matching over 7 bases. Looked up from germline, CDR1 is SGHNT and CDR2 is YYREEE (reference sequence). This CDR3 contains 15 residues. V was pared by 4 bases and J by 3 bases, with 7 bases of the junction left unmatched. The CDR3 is CASSTGTVIYNEQFF. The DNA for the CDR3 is TGTGCCAGCAGCACCGGGACAGTTATCTACAATGAGCAGTTCTTC.

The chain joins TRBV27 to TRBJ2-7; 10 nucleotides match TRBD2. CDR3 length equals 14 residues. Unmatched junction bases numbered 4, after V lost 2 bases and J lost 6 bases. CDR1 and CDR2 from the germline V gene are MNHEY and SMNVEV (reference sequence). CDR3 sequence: CASSLSLAGVEQYF. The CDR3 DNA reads TGTGCCAGCAGTTTAAGCCTAGCGGGAGTCGAGCAGTACTTC.

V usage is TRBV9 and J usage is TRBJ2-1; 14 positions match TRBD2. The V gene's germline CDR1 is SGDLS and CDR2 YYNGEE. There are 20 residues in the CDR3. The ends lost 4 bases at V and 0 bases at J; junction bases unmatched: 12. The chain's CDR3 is CASSFTTSGGALGSYNEQFF. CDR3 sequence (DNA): TGTGCCAGCAGCTTCACGACTAGCGGGGGGGCCTTGGGCTCCTACAATGAGCAGTTCTTC. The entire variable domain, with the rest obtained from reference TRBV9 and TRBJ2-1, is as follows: DSGVTQTPKHLITATGQRVTLRCSPRSGDLSVYWYQQSLDQGLQFLIQYYNGEERAKGNILERFSAQQFPDLHSELNLSSLELGDSALYFCASSFTTSGGALGSYNEQFFGPGTRLTVL.

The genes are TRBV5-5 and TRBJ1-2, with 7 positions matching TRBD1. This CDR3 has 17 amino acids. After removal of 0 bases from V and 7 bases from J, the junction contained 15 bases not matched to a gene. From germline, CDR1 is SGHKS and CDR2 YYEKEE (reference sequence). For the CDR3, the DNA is TGTGCCAGCAGCTTGGGGGGGCCATCACAGGGGTTCTTTGGCTACACCTTC. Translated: CASSLGGPSQGFFGYTF.

The CDR3 nucleotides read TGTGCCAGCAGCCCGACCGCGGGAACCGGGGGGGATGAGCAGTTCTTC. Its protein product is CASSPTAGTGGDEQFF. The V call is TRBV7-3, the J call TRBJ2-1, with 8 bases aligning to TRBD2. This CDR3 has 16 residues. Germline lookup yields CDR1 SGHTA and CDR2 FQGTGA. V lost 5 bases and J lost 8; bases outside the gene matches: 14.

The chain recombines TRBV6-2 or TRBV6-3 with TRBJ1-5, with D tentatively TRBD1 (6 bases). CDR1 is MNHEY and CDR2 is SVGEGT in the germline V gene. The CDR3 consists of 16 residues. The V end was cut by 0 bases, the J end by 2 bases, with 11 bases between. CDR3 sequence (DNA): TGTGCCAGCAGTTACTCGAACAGGGCGGGCAATCAGCCCCAGCATTTT. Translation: CASSYSNRAGNQPQHF.

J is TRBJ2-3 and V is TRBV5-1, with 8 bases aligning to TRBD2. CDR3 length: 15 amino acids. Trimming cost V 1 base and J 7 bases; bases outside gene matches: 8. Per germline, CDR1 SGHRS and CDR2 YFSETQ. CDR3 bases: TGCGCCAGCAGCTTGTTAACTAGCGGAGGCCATACGCAGTATTTT. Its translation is CASSLLTSGGHTQYF.

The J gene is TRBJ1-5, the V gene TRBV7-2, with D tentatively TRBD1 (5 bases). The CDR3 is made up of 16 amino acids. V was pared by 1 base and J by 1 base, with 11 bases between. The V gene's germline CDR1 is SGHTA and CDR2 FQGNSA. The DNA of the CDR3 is TGTGCCAGCAGCTTAGTCGGAGGGGAGAGCAATCAGCCCCAGCATTTT. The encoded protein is CASSLVGGESNQPQHF.